Sequencing of this TCR beta chain was carried out in a study of spatial heterogeneity in lung cancer. Findings of the study overall: Ubiquitous expanded tumor TCRs were seen in blood more at resection than at follow-up.

This clonotype appeared many times. Antigen specificity is unknown. This CDR3 has 16 residues. The V gene's germline CDR1 is MNHEY and CDR2 SVGAGI. V was pared by 5 bases and J by 0 bases, with 7 bases of the junction left unmatched. Stated time point: sample taken at primary tumor resection. Unsorted whole RNA from tumor, nontumor lung or frozen PBMC underwent sequencing. A total of approximately 69 untreated early-stage non-small cell lung cancer patients served as donors. The study tagged each TCR cDNA molecule with a unique molecular identifier. A single record per CDR3 protein comes from TCRdb applying MiXCR to the 5' RACE reads. The sample carries over 12,000 distinct CDR3 sequences, around 10% recorded once.

This receptor was identified in a male donor with early-stage non-small cell lung cancer. This chain joins TRBV6-5 and TRBJ2-7, with 10 positions matching TRBD2. This sample comprised PBMCs, obtained at surgery. DNA for the CDR3: TGTGCCAGCAGTCGAATCACTAGCGGGGACTCCTACGAGCAGTACTTC. It specifies CASSRITSGDSYEQYF.